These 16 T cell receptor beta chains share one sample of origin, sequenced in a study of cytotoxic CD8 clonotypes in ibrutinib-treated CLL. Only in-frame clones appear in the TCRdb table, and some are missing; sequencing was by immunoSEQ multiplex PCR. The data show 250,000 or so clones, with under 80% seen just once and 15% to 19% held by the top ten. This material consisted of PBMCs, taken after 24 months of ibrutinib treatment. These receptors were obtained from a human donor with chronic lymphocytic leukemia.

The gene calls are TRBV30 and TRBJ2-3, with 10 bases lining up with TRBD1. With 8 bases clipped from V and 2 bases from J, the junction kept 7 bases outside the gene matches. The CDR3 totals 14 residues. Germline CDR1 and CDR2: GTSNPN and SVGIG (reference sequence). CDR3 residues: CAGDRGRNTDTQYF. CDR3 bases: TGTGCCGGCGACAGGGGGCGTAACACAGATACGCAGTATTTT.

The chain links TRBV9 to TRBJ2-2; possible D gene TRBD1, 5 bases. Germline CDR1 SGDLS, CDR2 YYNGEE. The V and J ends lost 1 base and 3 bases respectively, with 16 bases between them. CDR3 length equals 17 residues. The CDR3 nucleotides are TGTGCCAGCAGCGTACCACGTATCACCAGGGACACCGGGGAGCTGTTTTTT. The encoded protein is CASSVPRITRDTGELFF.

The CDR3 nucleotides read TGCAGCGGAGTAAGGGGGGTTCTGGACACTGAAGCTTTCTTT. Its translation is CSGVRGVLDTEAFF. The chain is built from TRBV29-1 and TRBJ1-1; TRBD1 is a possible D gene (6 bases). The CDR3 is 14 residues long. CDR1 is SQVTM and CDR2 is ANQGSEA in the germline V gene. Trimming took off 7 bases at V and 3 bases at J, with 18 bases between the two ends.

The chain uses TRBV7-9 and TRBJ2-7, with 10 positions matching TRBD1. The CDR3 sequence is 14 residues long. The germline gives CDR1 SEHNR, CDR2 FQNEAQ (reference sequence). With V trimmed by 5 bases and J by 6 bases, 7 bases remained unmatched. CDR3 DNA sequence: TGTGCCAGCAGCCGCGGACAGGGGGGACTCGAGCAGTACTTC. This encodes CASSRGQGGLEQYF. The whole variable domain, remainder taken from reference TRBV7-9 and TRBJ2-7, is DTGVSQNPRHKITKRGQNVTFRCDPISEHNRLYWYRQTLGQGPEFLTYFQNEAQLEKSRLLSDRFSAERPKGSFSTLEIQRTEQGDSAMYLCASSRGQGGLEQYFGPGTRLTVT.

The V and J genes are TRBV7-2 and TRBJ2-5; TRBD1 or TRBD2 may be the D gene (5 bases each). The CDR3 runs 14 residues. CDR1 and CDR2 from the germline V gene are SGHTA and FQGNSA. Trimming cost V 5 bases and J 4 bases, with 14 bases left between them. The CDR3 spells CASSPRGVRETQYF. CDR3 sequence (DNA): TGTGCCAGCAGCCCTAGAGGGGTTCGAGAGACCCAGTACTTC.

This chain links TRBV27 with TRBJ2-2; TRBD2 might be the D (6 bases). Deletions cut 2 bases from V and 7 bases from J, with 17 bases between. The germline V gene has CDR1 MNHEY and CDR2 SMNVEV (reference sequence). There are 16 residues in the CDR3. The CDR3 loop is CASSLRPGGSGGELFF. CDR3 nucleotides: TGTGCCAGCAGTTTAAGGCCCGGAGGGTCGGGCGGGGAGCTGTTTTTT.

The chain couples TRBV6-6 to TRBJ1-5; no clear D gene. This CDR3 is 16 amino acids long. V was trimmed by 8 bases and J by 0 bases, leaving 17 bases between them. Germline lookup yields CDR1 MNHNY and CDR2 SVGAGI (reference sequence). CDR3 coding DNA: TGTGCCAGCGGCCCTCCAGGAAAGGATAGCAATCAGCCCCAGCATTTT. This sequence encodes CASGPPGKDSNQPQHF.

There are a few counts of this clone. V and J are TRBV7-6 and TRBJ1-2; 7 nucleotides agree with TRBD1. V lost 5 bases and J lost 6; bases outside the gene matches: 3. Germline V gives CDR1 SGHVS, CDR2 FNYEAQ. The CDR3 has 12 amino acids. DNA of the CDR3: TGTGCCAGCAGCCCTGGGACAGATGGCTACACCTTC. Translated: CASSPGTDGYTF.

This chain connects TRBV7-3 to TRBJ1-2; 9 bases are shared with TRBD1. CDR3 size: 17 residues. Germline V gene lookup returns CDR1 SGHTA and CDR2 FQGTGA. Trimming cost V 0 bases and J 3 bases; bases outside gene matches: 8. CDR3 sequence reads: CASSLTGTGWSDYGYTF. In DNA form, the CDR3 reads TGTGCCAGCAGCTTAACGGGGACAGGGTGGTCGGACTATGGCTACACCTTC.

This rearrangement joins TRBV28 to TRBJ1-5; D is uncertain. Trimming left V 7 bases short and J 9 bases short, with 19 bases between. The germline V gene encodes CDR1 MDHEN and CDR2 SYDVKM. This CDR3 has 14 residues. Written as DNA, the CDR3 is TGTGCCAGCACCCTCGAGGGATCGGGTCGGCCCCAGCATTTT. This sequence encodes CASTLEGSGRPQHF.

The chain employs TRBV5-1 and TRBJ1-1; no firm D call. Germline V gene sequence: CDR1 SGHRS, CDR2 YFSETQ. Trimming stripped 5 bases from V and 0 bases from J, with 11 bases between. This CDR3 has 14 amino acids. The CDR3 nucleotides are TGCGCCAGCAGAAACGAATACATGAACACTGAAGCTTTCTTT. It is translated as CASRNEYMNTEAFF.

CDR3 amino acids: CASNSGRGMNTEAFF. CDR3 DNA: TGTGCCAGCAATAGTGGGAGAGGGATGAACACTGAAGCTTTCTTT. The chain joins TRBV14 to TRBJ1-1, with D unclear. The CDR3 is 15 residues long. V was trimmed by 7 bases and J by 0 bases, leaving 15 bases between them. Germline CDR1 SGHDN, CDR2 FVKESK.

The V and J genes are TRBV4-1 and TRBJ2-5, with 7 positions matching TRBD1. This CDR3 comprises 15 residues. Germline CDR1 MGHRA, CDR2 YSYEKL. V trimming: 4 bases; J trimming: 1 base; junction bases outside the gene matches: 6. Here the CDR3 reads CASSPGTEIQETQYF. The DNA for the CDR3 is TGCGCCAGCAGCCCCGGGACAGAGATCCAAGAGACCCAGTACTTC.

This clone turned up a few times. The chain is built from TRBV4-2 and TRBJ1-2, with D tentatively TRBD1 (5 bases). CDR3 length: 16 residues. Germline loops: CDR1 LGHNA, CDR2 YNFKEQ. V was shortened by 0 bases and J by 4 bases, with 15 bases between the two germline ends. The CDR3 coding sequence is TGTGCCAGCAGCCAAGAGGGGCGGTTAACTGGCTATGGCTACACCTTC. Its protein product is CASSQEGRLTGYGYTF.

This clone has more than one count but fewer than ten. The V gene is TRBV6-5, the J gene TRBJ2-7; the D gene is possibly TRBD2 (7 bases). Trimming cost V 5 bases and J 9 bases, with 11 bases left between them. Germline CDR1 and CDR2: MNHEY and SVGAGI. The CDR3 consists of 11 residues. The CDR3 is CASSGRGLQYF. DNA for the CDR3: TGTGCCAGCAGTGGGAGGGGGTTGCAGTACTTC.

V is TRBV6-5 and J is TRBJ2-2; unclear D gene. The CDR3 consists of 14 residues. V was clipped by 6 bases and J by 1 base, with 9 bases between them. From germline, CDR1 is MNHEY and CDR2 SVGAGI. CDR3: CASSRSRNTGELFF. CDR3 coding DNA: TGTGCCAGCAGCCGCAGCCGGAACACCGGGGAGCTGTTTTTT.